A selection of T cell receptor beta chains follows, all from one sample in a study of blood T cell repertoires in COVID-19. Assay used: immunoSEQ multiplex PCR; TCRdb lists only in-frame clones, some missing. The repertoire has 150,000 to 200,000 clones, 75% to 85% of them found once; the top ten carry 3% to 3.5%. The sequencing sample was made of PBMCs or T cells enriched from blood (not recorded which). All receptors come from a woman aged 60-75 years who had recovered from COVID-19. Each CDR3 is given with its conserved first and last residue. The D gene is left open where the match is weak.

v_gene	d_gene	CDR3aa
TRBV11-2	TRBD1	CASSPTGVRGSPLHF
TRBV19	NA	CASSHRGSSTDTQYF
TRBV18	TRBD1	CASSSSSGTGSYEQYF
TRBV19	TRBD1	CASGDSGTGAEKLFF
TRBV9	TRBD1	CASSVGQGANSPLHF
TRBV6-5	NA	CASIPLNTEAFF
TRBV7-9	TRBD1	CASSLTGGTDTQYF
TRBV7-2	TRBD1	CASSLFPPGQGGAGYGYTF
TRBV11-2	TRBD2	CASSLVAGVGETQYF
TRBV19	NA	CASSIMGAGPVEQYF
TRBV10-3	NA	CAISEGHEQYF
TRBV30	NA	CAWTTEMNTEAFF
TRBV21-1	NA	CASSKVSGRVGAKNIQYF
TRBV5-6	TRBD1	CASSLTTDRGLYGYTF
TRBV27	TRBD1	CASRPGGSGNTIYF
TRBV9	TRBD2	CASSLAVTGELFF